This T cell receptor (beta chain) stems from a study of Graves' ophthalmopathy and Graves' hyperthyroidism. As for the study in general: Samples of peripheral blood were obtained at initial diagnosis, prior to treatment of any kind.

From RNA, the CDR3 regions of TCR beta chains were amplified and sequenced. Scientists carried out first-round RT-PCR using HTBI primers and then a second-round multiplex PCR. TCRdb analysed the multiplex PCR reads with MiXCR anew, one entry per CDR3 protein. The sample carries around 170,000 distinct CDR3 sequences, around two fifths recorded once. In this sample, this clonotype turned up many times. V was trimmed by 2 bases and J by 0 bases, leaving 9 bases between them. CDR3 length: 14 residues. Germline CDR1 reads SGHRS; CDR2 reads YFSETQ. PBMCs were obtained from 9 to 10 ml of fresh peripheral blood.

The sample was peripheral blood. The chain uses TRBV5-1 and TRBJ2-7; D possibly corresponds to TRBD1 (7 bases). The source of this sequence is a woman between 40 and 50 years old with Graves' ophthalmopathy. CDR3 sequence (DNA): TGCGCCAGCAGCTTCCAGGGGGGCTCCTACGAGCAGTACTTC. Protein: CASSFQGGSYEQYF.